This T cell receptor beta chain was sequenced in a study of T-cell memory formation after mild COVID-19. Study in general: Each donor largely had its own TCR clusters.

CDR3 length: 15 residues. The germline V gene has CDR1 ENHRY and CDR2 SYGVKD. V was cut by 4 bases and J by 1 base, with 13 bases left in between. Constant-segment primers and 5'RACE yielded cDNA libraries for TCR alpha and TCR beta, each carrying sample barcodes and UMIs. TCRdb processed the 5' RACE reads anew with MiXCR; each CDR3 protein has one entry. Among 550,000 to 700,000 distinct CDR3 sequences, over 15% were seen once, and the ten largest hold 12%. The receptor's source is an adult woman who had mild COVID-19 (a few samples of this study predate the infection). Cell type and time point are not known. The chain uses TRBV10-3 and TRBJ1-1; D not certain. The material sequenced was PBMCs or a T cell subset sorted from them (not recorded which). This chain's CDR3 is CAISVRNTQNTEAFF. DNA for the CDR3: TGTGCCATCAGTGTTCGCAACACCCAGAACACTGAAGCTTTCTTT.